This record looks at one TCR beta chain sequence and its context. What it binds is unknown. These data are taken from a study of T cell responses to AZD1222 COVID-19 vaccine. The protocol was immunoSEQ multiplex PCR, while the TCRdb copy is restricted to in-frame clones and leaves out a portion. The sample has 100,000 to 150,000 clones, roughly 87% seen once. The CDR3 runs to 15 residues. Germline V lookup: CDR1 MRHNA, CDR2 SNTAGT. V shed 2 bases and J shed 7 bases, with 14 bases lying between them. General study findings and limits: Regions left unmutated in variants are reportedly the target of nearly half of spike-specific TCRs. In all cases, repertoires were sampled only after the peak T cell response. Baseline serology detected seropositivity in only six AZD1222 recipients.

This sample comprised peripheral blood, obtained on day 0 of MenACWY control vaccination. The source of this sequence is an adult in good health. The genes are TRBV6-4 and TRBJ2-2; D is unresolved. The CDR3 nucleotides read TGTGCCAGCAGTGACAAAACGGCGACGGGCGGGGAGCTGTTTTTT. Translating gives CASSDKTATGGELFF.